This T cell receptor (beta chain) is from a study of human thymus T cells. The thymus was resected at corrective cardiac surgery. Finnish infants who were healthy and having corrective surgery for congenital heart defects made up the donors. This clone was seen only once. Its target is unknown. Clones were sequenced by immunoSEQ multiplex PCR, and TCRdb holds only the in-frame ones, with some missing. The profile covers 55,000 to 85,000 clones, with 95% appearing a single time and around 0.03% taken by the ten largest. Study-level points and caveats: Biased V and J segment usage appeared in thymus and peripheral blood. Related research has reported that thymic repertoires overlap highly among unrelated individuals.

This CDR3 has 18 residues. J was trimmed by 0 bases and V by 2 bases; bases with no gene match: 6. The germline V gene has CDR1 LGHNT and CDR2 FRNRAP. The source material was thymus tissue. The chain employs TRBV12-5 and TRBJ2-7; 14 bases match TRBD2. This clonotype was obtained from a girl under two years old with a congenital heart defect but otherwise immunologically healthy. This chain's CDR3 is CASGLKGLAGGSSYEQYF. The CDR3 DNA reads as TGTGCTAGTGGTTTGAAAGGACTAGCGGGAGGAAGCTCCTACGAGCAGTACTTC. Variable domain in full (rest from reference TRBV12-5 and TRBJ2-7): DARVTQTPRHKVTEMGQEVTMRCQPILGHNTVFWYRQTMMQGLELLAYFRNRAPLDDSGMPKDRFSAEMPDATLATLKIQPSEPRDSAVYFCASGLKGLAGGSSYEQYFGPGTRLTVT.